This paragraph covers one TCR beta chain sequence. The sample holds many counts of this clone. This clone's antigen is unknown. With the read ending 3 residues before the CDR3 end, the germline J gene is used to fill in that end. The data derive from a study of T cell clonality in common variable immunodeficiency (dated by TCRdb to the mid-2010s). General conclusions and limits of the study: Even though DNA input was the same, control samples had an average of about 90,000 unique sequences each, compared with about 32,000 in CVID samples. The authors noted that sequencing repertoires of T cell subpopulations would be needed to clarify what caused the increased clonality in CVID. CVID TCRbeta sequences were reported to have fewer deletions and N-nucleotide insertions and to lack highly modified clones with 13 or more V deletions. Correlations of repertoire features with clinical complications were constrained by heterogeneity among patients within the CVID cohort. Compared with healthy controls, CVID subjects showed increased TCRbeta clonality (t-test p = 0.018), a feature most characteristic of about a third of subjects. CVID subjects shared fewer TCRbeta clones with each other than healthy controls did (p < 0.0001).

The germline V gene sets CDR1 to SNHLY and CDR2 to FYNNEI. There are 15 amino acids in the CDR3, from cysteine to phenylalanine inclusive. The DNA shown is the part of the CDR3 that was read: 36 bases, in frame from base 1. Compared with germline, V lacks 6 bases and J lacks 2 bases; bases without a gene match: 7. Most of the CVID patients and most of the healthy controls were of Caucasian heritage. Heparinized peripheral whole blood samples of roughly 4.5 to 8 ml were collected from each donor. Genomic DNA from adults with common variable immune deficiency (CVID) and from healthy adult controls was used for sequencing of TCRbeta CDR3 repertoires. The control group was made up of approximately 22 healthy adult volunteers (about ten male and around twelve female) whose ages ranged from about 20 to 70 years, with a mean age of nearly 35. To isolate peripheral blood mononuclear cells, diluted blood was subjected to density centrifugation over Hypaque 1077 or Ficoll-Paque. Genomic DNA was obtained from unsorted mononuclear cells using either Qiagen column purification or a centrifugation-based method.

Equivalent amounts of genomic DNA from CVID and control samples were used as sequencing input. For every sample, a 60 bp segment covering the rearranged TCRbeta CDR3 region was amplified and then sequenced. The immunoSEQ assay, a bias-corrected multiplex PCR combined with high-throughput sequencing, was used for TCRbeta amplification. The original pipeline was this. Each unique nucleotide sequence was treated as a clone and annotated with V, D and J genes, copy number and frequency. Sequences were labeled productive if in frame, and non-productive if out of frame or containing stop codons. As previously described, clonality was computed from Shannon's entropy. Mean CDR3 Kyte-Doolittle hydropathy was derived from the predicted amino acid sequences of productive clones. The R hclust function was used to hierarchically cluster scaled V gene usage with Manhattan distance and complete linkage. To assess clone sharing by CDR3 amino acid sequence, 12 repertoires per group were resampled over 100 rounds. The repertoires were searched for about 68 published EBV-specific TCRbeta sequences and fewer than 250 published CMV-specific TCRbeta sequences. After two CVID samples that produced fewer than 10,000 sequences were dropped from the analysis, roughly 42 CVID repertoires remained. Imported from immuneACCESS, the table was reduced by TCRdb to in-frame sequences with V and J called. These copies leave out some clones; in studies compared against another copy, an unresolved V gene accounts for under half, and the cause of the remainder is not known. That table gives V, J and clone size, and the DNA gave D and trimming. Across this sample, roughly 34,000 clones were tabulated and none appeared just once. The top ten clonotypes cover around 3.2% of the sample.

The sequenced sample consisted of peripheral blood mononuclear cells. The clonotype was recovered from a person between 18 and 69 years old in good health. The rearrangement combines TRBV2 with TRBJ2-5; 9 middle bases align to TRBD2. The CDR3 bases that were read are TGTGCCAGCAGCGGCTTCAGCGGGAGGCAAGAGACC. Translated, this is CASSGFSGRQET. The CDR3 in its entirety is CASSGFSGRQETQYF.